This paragraph covers one TCR beta chain sequence. Its antigen is as yet unknown. The data were produced by immunoSEQ multiplex PCR, yet TCRdb's version contains in-frame clones alone and is incomplete. The repertoire holds about 980,000 clones, with 60% to 85% as singletons. These data originate in a study of shared clonotypes between healthy human individuals. Study as a whole: Each donor contributed plates that comprised three CD4 naive, three CD4 memory, two CD8 naive and one CD8 memory.

The CDR3 runs 14 residues. V was trimmed by 3 bases and J by 4 bases, leaving 14 bases between them. Germline lookup yields CDR1 GTSNPN and CDR2 SVGIG (reference sequence). Overall study findings and caveats: Generally, naive subsets (rather than memory subsets) showed larger estimated richness.

The sequenced sample was memory CD4+ T cells sorted from blood. Described subset: CD45RA-negative fraction. V gene TRBV30 combines with J gene TRBJ2-3; no clear D. The clonotype was recovered from a man younger than 35 in good health. As DNA, the CDR3 is TGTGCCTGGAGGGACCGGTCTTGGGCAGATACGCAGTATTTT. This encodes CAWRDRSWADTQYF.